One sample yielded the 18 T cell receptor beta chains listed below, sequenced in a study of human T cells and chemical hapten exposure. A single record per CDR3 protein comes from TCRdb applying MiXCR to the RACE reads. The table shows more than 75,000 distinct CDR3 sequences, with 8.6% occurring only once. Time point reported: healthy volunteer bleed at 6 weeks. Unfractionated whole blood was the source of the extracted total RNA. Source material: whole blood. These TCRs come from a male donor in good health. Some clones in this sample may be carry-over from other donors' samples.

This clonotype has a handful of counts. The chain combines TRBV3-1 with TRBJ1-1; D is unresolved. Per the germline V gene, CDR1 is LGHDT and CDR2 is YNNKEL (reference sequence). This CDR3 spans 13 amino acids. V lost 3 bases and J lost 0, with 5 bases in between. The CDR3 sequence is CASSQGMNTEAFF. CDR3 DNA: TGTGCCAGCAGCCAGGGCATGAACACTGAAGCTTTCTTT.

This clonotype was seen ten or more times. This sequence joins TRBV3-1 and TRBJ2-7; 9 bases match TRBD2. Germline CDR1 LGHDT, CDR2 YNNKEL (reference sequence). V was pared by 3 bases and J by 2 bases, with 5 bases of the junction left unmatched. The CDR3 spans 15 residues. DNA of the CDR3: TGTGCCAGCAGCCAGCGGACTAGCGAGCCCTACGAGCAGTACTTC. Translating it yields CASSQRTSEPYEQYF.

The chain carries TRBV6-6 and TRBJ2-3; TRBD2 might be the D (6 bases). V lost 4 bases and J lost 0, with 11 bases in between. CDR3 length equals 15 residues. CDR1 MNHNY and CDR2 SVGAGI come from the germline V gene (reference sequence). CDR3 residues: CASSSSGTSTDTQYF. The CDR3 bases are TGTGCCAGCAGTTCATCCGGGACTAGCACAGATACGCAGTATTTT.

This clonotype was observed many times. The chain joins TRBV7-7 to TRBJ2-1; 8 positions match TRBD1. CDR3 length: 16 residues. Germline-derived CDR1 and CDR2 are SSHAT and FNYEAQ (reference sequence). V shed 5 bases and J 0 bases; nucleotides not matched to a gene: 6. CDR3 nucleotides: TGTGCCAGCAGCCCGCGGACAGGGAGCTCCTACAATGAGCAGTTCTTC. Its translation: CASSPRTGSSYNEQFF.

This clonotype was seen many times. J is TRBJ2-1 and V is TRBV6-5; no definite D call. The germline V gene encodes CDR1 MNHEY and CDR2 SVGAGI. The CDR3 is made up of 13 amino acids. Trimming pared 7 bases from V and 12 bases from J, leaving 19 bases between. CDR3 protein: CASTRINGEGQFF. The CDR3 DNA reads TGTGCCAGCACCCGAATAAACGGAGAAGGGCAGTTCTTC.

The rearrangement joins TRBV19 to TRBJ2-1; perhaps TRBD1 as D (5 bases). Trimming stripped 3 bases from V and 6 bases from J, with 15 bases between. CDR1 is LNHDA, CDR2 SQIVND, per germline (reference sequence). CDR3 length: 15 amino acids. CDR3 loop: CASSMGQGLFNEQFF. CDR3 DNA sequence: TGTGCCAGTAGTATGGGGCAGGGCCTCTTCAATGAGCAGTTCTTC. Complete variable domain (other parts from reference TRBV19 and TRBJ2-1): DGGITQSPKYLFRKEGQNVTLSCEQNLNHDAMYWYRQDPGQGLRLIYYSQIVNDFQKGDIAEGYSVSREKKESFPLTVTSAQKNPTAFYLCASSMGQGLFNEQFFGPGTRLTVL.

The V gene is TRBV4-2, the J gene TRBJ2-1; TRBD2 aligns across 13 bases. There are 16 residues in the CDR3. V shed 0 bases, J shed 7 bases, and the junction held 3 bases outside the gene matches. Germline CDR1 reads LGHNA; CDR2 reads YNFKEQ. CDR3 amino acids: CASSQDKTSGGNEQFF. CDR3 coding DNA: TGTGCCAGCAGCCAAGATAAGACTAGCGGGGGGAATGAGCAGTTCTTC.

Only a few counts were recorded for this clonotype. The chain is built from TRBV29-1 and TRBJ1-2, with a weak D call TRBD1 (5 bases). The length of the CDR3 is 14 residues. V shed 6 bases and J shed 5 bases, with 19 bases lying between them. Germline lookup yields CDR1 SQVTM and CDR2 ANQGSEA. The CDR3 DNA sequence: TGCAGCGTGACTGGGACCGAAATTGATTATGGCTACACCTTC. It codes for CSVTGTEIDYGYTF. The variable domain in full, completed from reference TRBV29-1 and TRBJ1-2, reads SAVISQKPSRDICQRGTSLTIQCQVDSQVTMMFWYRQQPGQSLTLIATANQGSEATYESGFVIDKFPISRPNLTFSTLTVSNMSPEDSSIYLCSVTGTEIDYGYTFGSGTRLTVV.

This clonotype was found a few times. V usage is TRBV6-1 and J usage is TRBJ1-1; D uncertain. The CDR3 loop spans 15 amino acids. V lost 8 bases, J lost 1 base, and 17 bases lay in between. Germline loops: CDR1 MNHNS, CDR2 SASEGT. The CDR3 bases are TGTGCCAGCGATATAATGGTGGCGTCGAACACTGAAGCTTTCTTT. This sequence encodes CASDIMVASNTEAFF.

This clonotype occurred a few times. The chain employs TRBV7-8 and TRBJ2-3; possibly TRBD2 for D (5 bases). The V end lost 3 bases, the J end lost 2 bases, and 6 bases lay between the germline ends. The CDR3 is 13 amino acids. Germline assignment: CDR1 SGHVS and CDR2 FQNEAQ. In DNA form, the CDR3 reads TGTGCCAGCAGCTTTAGCGCCACAGATACGCAGTATTTT. Protein sequence: CASSFSATDTQYF.

Only a few counts were recorded for this clonotype. CDR3 residues: CASSQDPNPWVNTGELFF. The CDR3 nucleotides are TGCGCCAGCAGCCAAGATCCGAACCCGTGGGTTAACACCGGGGAGCTGTTTTTT. The J gene is TRBJ2-2, the V gene TRBV4-1; D gene uncertain. V was clipped by 0 bases and J by 2 bases, with 16 bases between them. The CDR3 is 18 residues long. CDR1 is MGHRA, CDR2 YSYEKL, per germline.

This clonotype was picked up many times. This CDR3 reads CASSPAGDYEQYF. The CDR3 DNA reads TGTGCCAGCAGCCCCGCCGGGGACTACGAGCAGTACTTC. The chain carries TRBV7-9 and TRBJ2-7; tentative D call: TRBD2 (5 bases). Germline CDR1 reads SEHNR; CDR2 reads FQNEAQ (reference sequence). V was clipped by 5 bases and J by 3 bases, with 11 bases between them. This CDR3 is built from 13 residues. Full variable domain (rest looked up from reference TRBV7-9 and TRBJ2-7): DTGVSQNPRHKITKRGQNVTFRCDPISEHNRLYWYRQTLGQGPEFLTYFQNEAQLEKSRLLSDRFSAERPKGSFSTLEIQRTEQGDSAMYLCASSPAGDYEQYFGPGTRLTVT.

The chain uses TRBV7-9 and TRBJ2-1; 10 bases are shared with TRBD2. The CDR3 runs 20 residues. The J segment lost 2 bases and the V segment lost 2 bases, leaving 15 bases of the junction unmatched. Germline V lookup: CDR1 SEHNR, CDR2 FQNEAQ (reference sequence). The CDR3 coding sequence is TGTGCCAGCAGCTTACTCCCGGGACTAGCGTTTGATCTACCCTACAATGAGCAGTTCTTC. This codes for CASSLLPGLAFDLPYNEQFF.

The J gene is TRBJ2-7, the V gene TRBV6-6, with D possibly matching TRBD1 (6 bases). The CDR3 is 15 amino acids. Germline CDR1 MNHNY, CDR2 SVGAGI (reference sequence). V was clipped by 0 bases and J by 2 bases, with 11 bases between them. CDR3 bases: TGTGCCAGCAGTTACTCACAGGGACCCACCTACGAGCAGTACTTC. Its protein product is CASSYSQGPTYEQYF.

The chain carries TRBV6-2 or TRBV6-3 and TRBJ2-7; TRBD1 might be the D (7 bases). The CDR3 loop spans 14 amino acids. Germline CDR1 is MNHEY and CDR2 is SVGEGT. Between the trimmed V and J ends, which lost 8 bases and 2 bases, there was a span of 16 bases. CDR3 nucleotide sequence: TGTGCCAGCGACACGGGGGACAGAACCTACGAGCAGTACTTC. This gives the protein CASDTGDRTYEQYF.

This clonotype was picked up a small number of times. The J gene is TRBJ2-5, the V gene TRBV5-4, with a possible D match to TRBD2 (6 bases). The CDR3 has 16 residues. The V gene's germline CDR1 is SGHNT and CDR2 YYREEE (reference sequence). Trimming shortened V by 0 bases and J by 2 bases, and 14 bases separated the two germline ends. The CDR3 DNA sequence: TGTGCCAGCAGCTTGGGAGGGTCCGGGAGACAAGAGACCCAGTACTTC. Residues: CASSLGGSGRQETQYF.

The sample holds many counts of this clonotype. DNA of the CDR3: TGTGCCAGCAGCCAAGACCATACGGACAGCTACAATGAGCAGTTCTTC. Translation gives CASSQDHTDSYNEQFF. This chain connects TRBV14 to TRBJ2-1; tentatively, D is TRBD1 (6 bases). In germline, CDR1 is SGHDN, CDR2 FVKESK. This CDR3 has 16 amino acids. V lost 0 bases to trimming and J lost 3 bases, with 12 bases between them.

This clonotype has only a few counts. CDR3 residues: CASSLGSWDTPSYGYTF. In DNA form, the CDR3 reads TGTGCCAGCAGCTTAGGATCATGGGACACCCCTAGCTATGGCTACACCTTC. The J gene is TRBJ1-2, the V gene TRBV7-2, with D maybe TRBD1 (6 bases). This CDR3 is built from 17 residues. Germline V gives CDR1 SGHTA, CDR2 FQGNSA. Trimming took 1 base from V and 4 from J, leaving 19 bases between them.